The source of this TCR beta chain is a study of OX40 agonist ivuxolimab in advanced cancers. The wider study: At 0.01 to 10 mg/kg, ivuxolimab was administered intravenously to patients every 2 weeks.

Using immunoSEQ multiplex PCR, the repertoire was profiled, and TCRdb retains in-frame clones only, with some absent. The repertoire includes roughly 59,000 clones, roughly 87% of them detected once, and roughly 5.1% sits in the top ten. The CDR3 has 12 residues. Germline values: CDR1 SQVTM, CDR2 ANQGSEA. J gave up 4 bases and V 2 bases, and 0 bases lay outside the gene matches. This receptor was taken from an adult with an advanced solid tumor such as melanoma, head and neck, liver or kidney cancer. The specimen was CD4+ or CD8+ T cells sorted from blood, collected in a trial of the OX40 agonist ivuxolimab. The chain employs TRBV29-1 and TRBJ2-5, with 8 positions matching TRBD1. CDR3 region: CSVEQGAETQYF. CDR3 in DNA: TGCAGCGTTGAACAGGGGGCAGAGACCCAGTACTTC.